This T cell receptor (beta chain) was identified during a study of beta chain features in type 1 diabetes. Study findings and constraints: Sequencing of cDNA might inflate the share of cells that strongly express TCR.

The investigators reverse transcribed all of the isolated RNA, so they sequenced expressed TCRB transcripts. Sequenced by immunoSEQ multiplex PCR; TCRdb stores in-frame clones only, minus some. This table has hundreds of thousands of clones, about 17% appearing once. Note on this clone: Its matching antigen is unknown.

Germline V gene lookup returns CDR1 LGHNA and CDR2 YSLEER. This CDR3 comprises 17 residues. Trimming removed 11 bases from V and 3 bases from J; junction bases left unmatched: 14. The chain uses TRBV4-3 and TRBJ2-1; TRBD2 matches at 12 bases. The sequencing sample was made of naive CD4+ T cells from blood. The receptor was derived from a woman under 30 in good health. In DNA form, the CDR3 reads TGCGCCCGGCTTGGTGCTAGCGGGAGGGCCAACTACAATGAGCAGTTCTTC. The encoded protein is CARLGASGRANYNEQFF.